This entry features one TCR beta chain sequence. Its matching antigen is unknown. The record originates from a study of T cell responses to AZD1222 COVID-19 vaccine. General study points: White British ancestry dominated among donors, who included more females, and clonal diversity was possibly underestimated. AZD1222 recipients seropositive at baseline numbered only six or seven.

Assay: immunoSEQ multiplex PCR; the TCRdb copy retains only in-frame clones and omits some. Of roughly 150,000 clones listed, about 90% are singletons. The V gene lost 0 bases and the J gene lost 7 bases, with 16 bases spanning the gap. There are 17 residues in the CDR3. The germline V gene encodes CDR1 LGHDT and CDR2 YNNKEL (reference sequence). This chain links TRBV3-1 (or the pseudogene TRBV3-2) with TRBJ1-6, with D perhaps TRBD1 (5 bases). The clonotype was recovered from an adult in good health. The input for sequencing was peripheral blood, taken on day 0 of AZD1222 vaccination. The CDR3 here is CASSQDPISGYNSPLHF. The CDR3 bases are TGTGCCAGCAGCCAAGATCCCATCTCAGGGTACAATTCACCCCTCCACTTT.